These 5 T cell receptor beta chains were all obtained from the same sample, sequenced in a study of T cells after yellow fever vaccination (dated by TCRdb to the late 2010s). Libraries were constructed by 5' RACE. Sequencing relied on an Illumina HiSeq 2500. TCRdb reprocessing: public reads trimmed at Q25 with fastp, clones called with MiXCR, in-frame beta chains kept. A single entry per CDR3 protein holds the most common genes and DNA from its merged rows. The sample table records roughly 100,000 distinct CDR3 sequences; about 8.8% of these occur just once. Roughly 15% of the sample rests with the top ten. In the paper's terms, the treatment or condition label means: live attenuated yellow fever vaccine strain. Sequencing was performed on CD8+ T cells not binding an NS4B(214-222) dextramer, sorted from PBMCs, taken less than 18 days after the first yellow fever vaccination. This specimen's cell subset or site label, per the study, means: NS4B epitope dextramer-negative CD8 T cells. The receptor source for this set is a man younger than 30 who received the YFV17D yellow fever vaccine.

This clonotype was picked up a small number of times. V usage is TRBV6-2 or TRBV6-3 and J usage is TRBJ1-2; the match to TRBD1 covers 10 bases. Germline V lookup: CDR1 MNHEY, CDR2 SVGEGT. The CDR3 is 17 residues long. Trimming cost V 0 bases and J 0 bases; bases outside gene matches: 4. The CDR3: CASSYSTGGLPNYGYTF. CDR3 bases: TGTGCCAGCAGTTACTCGACAGGGGGCCTTCCTAACTATGGCTACACCTTC.

In this sample, this clonotype turned up a few times. The V and J genes are TRBV27 and TRBJ2-7; D uncertain. Deletions cut 3 bases from V and 5 bases from J, with 14 bases between. The germline gives CDR1 MNHEY, CDR2 SMNVEV (reference sequence). The CDR3 is made up of 14 amino acids. The chain's CDR3 is CASSFIGPAHEQYF. The CDR3 DNA follows: TGTGCCAGCAGTTTTATAGGGCCCGCTCACGAGCAGTACTTC.

The chain joins TRBV5-6 to TRBJ1-5, with D perhaps TRBD1 (6 bases). The germline V gene encodes CDR1 SGHDT and CDR2 YYEEEE. CDR3 length: 13 amino acids. The ends were cut back, 2 bases at V and 6 bases at J, with 9 bases in the middle. CDR3 loop: CASSLQGSQPQHF. The CDR3 DNA reads TGTGCCAGCAGCTTACAGGGTTCTCAGCCCCAGCATTTT.

The V call is TRBV11-2, the J call TRBJ2-7; D tentatively reads TRBD1 or TRBD2 (5 bases each). The CDR3 sequence is 16 residues long. Germline lookup yields CDR1 SGHAT and CDR2 FQNNGV. Trimming took 6 bases from V and 0 from J, leaving 18 bases between them. The CDR3 here is CASSHTPGLSSYEQYV. In DNA, the CDR3 is TGTGCCAGCAGTCATACTCCGGGGCTCAGCTCCTACGAGCAGTACGTC.

This chain uses TRBV15 with TRBJ2-3; maybe TRBD2 (7 bases). With 1 base removed from V and 4 bases from J, the gap between germline ends came to 12 bases. CDR1 is LNHNV and CDR2 is YYDKDF in the germline V gene (reference sequence). This CDR3 region has 15 residues. This CDR3 reads CATSRGGLAADTQYF. The CDR3 nucleotides read TGTGCCACCAGCAGAGGGGGGCTAGCGGCAGATACGCAGTATTTT. Drawing the rest from reference TRBV15 and TRBJ2-3, the complete variable domain is DAMVIQNPRYQVTQFGKPVTLSCSQTLNHNVMYWYQQKSSQAPKLLFHYYDKDFNNEADTPDNFQSRRPNTSFCFLDIRSPGLGDTAMYLCATSRGGLAADTQYFGPGTRLTVL.